This TCR beta chain was profiled in a study of blood T cell repertoires in COVID-19. About the study: Specimens from acute and convalescent COVID-19 originated in the United States, Italy and Spain. The cDNA or gDNA used as material had been derived from T cells, B-cell-depleted T cells, or PBMCs.

TCRdb's table, derived via immunoSEQ multiplex PCR, lists solely in-frame clones and lacks some. The data show about 260,000 clones, around 88% seen once. This CDR3 comprises 17 residues. V gave up 0 bases and J gave up 7 bases; unmatched junction bases: 14. Germline V gene data show CDR1 as SGHAT and CDR2 as FQNNGV. This receptor was taken from a man aged 30-40 years with active or convalescent COVID-19. The specimen sequenced was peripheral blood. The V gene is TRBV11-2, the J gene TRBJ2-7, with 8 bases identical to TRBD2. Here the CDR3 DNA reads TGTGCCAGCAGCTTAGATCGCGTCGAGCGGGGGCCTAAGGAGCAGTACTTC. It translates to CASSLDRVERGPKEQYF. Variable domain in full (rest from reference TRBV11-2 and TRBJ2-7): EAGVAQSPRYKIIEKRQSVAFWCNPISGHATLYWYQQILGQGPKLLIQFQNNGVVDDSQLPKDRFSAERLKGVDSTLKIQPAKLEDSAVYLCASSLDRVERGPKEQYFGPGTRLTVT.